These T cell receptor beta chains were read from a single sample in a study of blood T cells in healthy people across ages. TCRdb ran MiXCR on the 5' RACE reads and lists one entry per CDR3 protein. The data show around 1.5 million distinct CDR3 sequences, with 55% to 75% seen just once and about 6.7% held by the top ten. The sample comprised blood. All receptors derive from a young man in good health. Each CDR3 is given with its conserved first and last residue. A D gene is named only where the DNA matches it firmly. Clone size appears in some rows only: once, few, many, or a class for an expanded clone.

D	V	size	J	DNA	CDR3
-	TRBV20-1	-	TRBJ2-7	TGCAGTGCTGGATCGGTTAACTCCTACGAGCAGTACTTC	CSAGSVNSYEQYF
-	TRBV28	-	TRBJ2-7	TGTGCCAGCTTTGAGAGGGGGATGTACGAGCAGTACTTC	CASFERGMYEQYF
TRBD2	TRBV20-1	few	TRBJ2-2	TGCAGTGCTCTTCTGCGGGGGGGCCAAGACACCGGGGAGCTGTTTTTT	CSALLRGGQDTGELFF
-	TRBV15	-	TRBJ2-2	TGTGCCACCAGCAGACTTCCCAATAGTGGGGCCGACACCGGGGAGCTGTTTTTT	CATSRLPNSGADTGELFF
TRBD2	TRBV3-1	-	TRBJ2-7	TGTGCCAGCAGCCTCGGGACTAGAGACTACGAGCAGTACTTC	CASSLGTRDYEQYF
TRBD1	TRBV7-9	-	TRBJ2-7	TGTGCCAGCAGCTCCTCGTATGGGGACAGATACTACGAGCAGTACTTC	CASSSSYGDRYYEQYF
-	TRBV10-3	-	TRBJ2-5	TGTGCCATCAGTGAGTCCTCTACAGGACAAGAGACCCAGTACTTC	CAISESSTGQETQYF
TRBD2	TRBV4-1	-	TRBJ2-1	TGCGCCAGCAGCCGCGGGACTAGCATCGATGAGCAGTTCTTC	CASSRGTSIDEQFF
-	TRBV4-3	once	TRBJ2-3	TGCGCCAGCAGCCAAGTAACAGGGTCGGGCACAGATACGCAGTATTTT	CASSQVTGSGTDTQYF
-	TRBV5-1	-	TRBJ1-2	TGCGCCAGCAGCTTGGAGGGCCCCCTAGCCTATGGCTACACCTTC	CASSLEGPLAYGYTF
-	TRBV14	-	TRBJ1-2	TGTGCCAGCAGCCAAGGGCTTGATTTTCTGAGGGACTATGGCTACACCTTC	CASSQGLDFLRDYGYTF
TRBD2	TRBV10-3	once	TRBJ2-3	TGTGCCATCAGTGACAGGACTAGCGGGGGCTCTTGGAAAAATACGCAGTATTTT	CAISDRTSGGSWKNTQYF
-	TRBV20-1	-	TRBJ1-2	TGCAGTGCTAGAGATCAATTTCCAGGGCTCGATGGCTACACCTTC	CSARDQFPGLDGYTF
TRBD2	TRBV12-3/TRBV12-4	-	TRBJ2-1	TGTGCCAGCAGTATACCCACTAGCGGGTTTAGGGATGAGCAGTTCTTC	CASSIPTSGFRDEQFF
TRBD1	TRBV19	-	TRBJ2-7	TGTGCCAGTAGGCCCAACCGGGACAGGGCCTACGAGCAGTACTTC	CASRPNRDRAYEQYF
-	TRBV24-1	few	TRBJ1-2	TGTGCCACCAGTGACTCTCAGGTTCTCTATGGCTACACCTTC	CATSDSQVLYGYTF
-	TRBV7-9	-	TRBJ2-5	TGTGCCAGCAGCTCTCTTGAGGGTGCGGAGACCCAGTACTTC	CASSSLEGAETQYF
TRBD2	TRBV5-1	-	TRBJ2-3	TGCGCCAGCAGCACGGGACTAGTCGCAGATACGCAGTATTTT	CASSTGLVADTQYF
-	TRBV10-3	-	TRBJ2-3	TGTGCCAACCGAGGGAGCGTCGCTGCAGATACGCAGTATTTT	CANRGSVAADTQYF
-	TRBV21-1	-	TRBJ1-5	TGTGCCAGCAGCAAAGTGGACAGGGAGAATCAGCCCCAGCATTTT	CASSKVDRENQPQHF
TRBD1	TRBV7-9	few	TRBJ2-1	TGTGCCAGCAGCCTCCCCAGGGGGAATGAGCAGTTCTTC	CASSLPRGNEQFF
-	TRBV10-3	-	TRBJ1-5	TGTGCCATCAGTGACACGACGGTGGGGGATCAGCCCCAGCATTTT	CAISDTTVGDQPQHF
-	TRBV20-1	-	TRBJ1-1	TGCAGTGCTAGAGCTACGGCAGGGAGCCCTGAAGCTTTCTTT	CSARATAGSPEAFF
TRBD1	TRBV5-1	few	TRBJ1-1	TGCGCCAGCAGTTCACAGGGGGCTCGGGGCACTGAAGCTTTCTTT	CASSSQGARGTEAFF
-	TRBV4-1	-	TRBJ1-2	TGCGCCAGCAGCCAAGATTCTGGATCACTGGCAGGCTATGGCTACACCTTC	CASSQDSGSLAGYGYTF
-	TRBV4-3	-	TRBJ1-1	TGCGCCAGCAGCCCCGCGGCCATACCTTACACTGAAGCTTTCTTT	CASSPAAIPYTEAFF
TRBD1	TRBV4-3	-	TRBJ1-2	TGCGCCAGCAGCCCTGGACAGGGTTTGTCTAACTATGGCTACACCTTC	CASSPGQGLSNYGYTF
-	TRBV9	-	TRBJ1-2	TGTGCCAGCAGCGTAGATGGCTCTGGCAGGGAAGGATATGGCTACACCTTC	CASSVDGSGREGYGYTF
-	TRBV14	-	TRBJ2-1	TGTGCCACCGGGACTCCCAATGAGCAGTTCTTC	CATGTPNEQFF
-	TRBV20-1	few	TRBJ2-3	TGCAGTGCGTGGAGAACTAGCACAGATACGCAGTATTTT	CSAWRTSTDTQYF
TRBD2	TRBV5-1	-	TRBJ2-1	TGCGCCAGCAGCTTAATAGCGGGGGTGGAAAATGAGCAGTTCTTC	CASSLIAGVENEQFF
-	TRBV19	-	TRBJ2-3	TGTGCCACAACTCTTCGGCCGACTAGTTTCGCAGATACGCAGTATTTT	CATTLRPTSFADTQYF
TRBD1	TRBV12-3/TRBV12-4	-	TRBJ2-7	TGTGCCAGCAGTCCCACCGGGACAGTTGCCTACGAGCAGAACTTC	CASSPTGTVAYEQNF
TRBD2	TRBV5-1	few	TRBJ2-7	TGCGCCAGCAGCTTGCAGGCGGGAGCGAACGAGCAGTACTTC	CASSLQAGANEQYF
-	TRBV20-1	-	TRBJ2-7	TGCAGTGCCCAGATGACAAGGACTACCGACGAGCAGTACTTC	CSAQMTRTTDEQYF
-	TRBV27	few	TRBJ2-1	TGTGCCAGCAAGCGCGGACCCCCATACAATGAGCAGTTCTTC	CASKRGPPYNEQFF
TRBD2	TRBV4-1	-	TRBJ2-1	TGCGCCAGCAGCCACGCGGAAGCGGGAAGAAATGAGCAGTTCTTC	CASSHAEAGRNEQFF
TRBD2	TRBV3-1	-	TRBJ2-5	TGTGCCAGCAGCATACTAGCGTCAATAGAGACCCAGTACTTC	CASSILASIETQYF
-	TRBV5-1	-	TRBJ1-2	TGCGCCAGCAGATCAGGCCGCGACGATGGCTACACCTTC	CASRSGRDDGYTF
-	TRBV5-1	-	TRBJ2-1	TGCGCCAGCAGCAGGGACGTTCACAATGAGCAGTTCTTC	CASSRDVHNEQFF
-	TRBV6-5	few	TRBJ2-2	TGTGCCAGCAGTTACGATGACGGGGAGCTGTTTTTT	CASSYDDGELFF